Detailed here is one TCR beta chain. Its antigen remains unknown. The sample originates from a study of circulating CD8 cells and anti-PD-1 response in melanoma. The study, taken as a whole, reports: Experiments were generally run without replicates.

Using roughly 16 ng of total RNA, TCR libraries were made with the QIAseq Immune Repertoire TCR panel. TCRdb passed the reads through MiXCR, listing each CDR3 protein once. The table lists 600 to 700 distinct CDR3 sequences, 11% of them singletons. Sorting of live CD3+CD8+TCRalphabeta+ cells by PD-1 and/or TIGIT gave four subsets. Trimming removed 3 bases from V and 4 bases from J, with 13 bases in between. CDR3 length: 15 amino acids. Germline-derived CDR1 and CDR2 are MDHEN and SYDVKM. Sample: CD8+ T cells from PBMCs, taken at baseline or after one month of anti-PD-1 therapy (not recorded which). The rearrangement uses TRBV28 and TRBJ2-1, with D perhaps TRBD2 (6 bases). This receptor was obtained from a human donor with melanoma. The CDR3 DNA follows: TGTGCCAGCAGTTTCGCACTAGCAGCATACAATGAGCAGTTCTTC. Its protein product is CASSFALAAYNEQFF.